One T cell receptor beta chain is described in this entry. The antigen is undetermined. The data stem from a study of T cells in Graves' hyperthyroidism and ophthalmopathy. Study in general: Peripheral blood was taken when the disease was first diagnosed, before any treatment began. Findings and limits, study-wide: Ophthalmopathy, which appeared later, was predicted by the model a median about 6 months before onset.

The CDR3 is 15 residues long. Losses at the gene ends were 5 bases for V and 8 bases for J; bases not matched to a gene: 8. Germline V gene sequence: CDR1 MDHEN, CDR2 SYDVKM. The investigators amplified TCR beta CDR3 regions from RNA transcripts. First-round RT-PCR of the TCR CDR3 relied on the HTBI primer set. TCRdb processed the multiplex PCR reads anew with MiXCR; each CDR3 protein has one entry. The repertoire holds about 710,000 distinct CDR3 sequences, 16% seen once, with around 8% in the top ten. Hyperthyroidism of Graves' type that showed no ophthalmopathy progression within 18 months was stable. Each 10 ml fresh peripheral blood draw supplied the PBMCs.

The sequencing sample was made of blood. This chain joins TRBV28 and TRBJ2-1; TRBD1 aligns across 11 bases. This TCR was sampled from a man aged 18 to 35 with Graves' hyperthyroidism. CDR3 bases: TGTGCCAGCAGTATCGGGACAGGGGGTTTCGATGAGCAGTTCTTC. This translates into CASSIGTGGFDEQFF.